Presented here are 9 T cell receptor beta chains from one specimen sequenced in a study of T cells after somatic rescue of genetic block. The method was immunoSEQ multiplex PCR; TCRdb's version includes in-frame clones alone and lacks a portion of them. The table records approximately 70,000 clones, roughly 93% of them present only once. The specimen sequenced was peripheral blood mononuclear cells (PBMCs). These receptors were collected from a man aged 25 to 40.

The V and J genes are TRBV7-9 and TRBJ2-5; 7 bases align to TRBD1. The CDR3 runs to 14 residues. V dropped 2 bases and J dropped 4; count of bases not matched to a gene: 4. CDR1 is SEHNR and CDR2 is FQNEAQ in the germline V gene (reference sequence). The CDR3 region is CASSLKGGPETQYF. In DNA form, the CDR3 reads TGTGCCAGCAGCTTAAAAGGGGGCCCAGAGACCCAGTACTTC.

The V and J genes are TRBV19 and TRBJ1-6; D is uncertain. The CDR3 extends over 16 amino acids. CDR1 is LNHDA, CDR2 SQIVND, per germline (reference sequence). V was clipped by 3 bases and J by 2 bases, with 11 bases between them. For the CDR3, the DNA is TGTGCCAGTAGTATCCGGGGAGACCCCTATAATTCACCCCTCCACTTT. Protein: CASSIRGDPYNSPLHF.

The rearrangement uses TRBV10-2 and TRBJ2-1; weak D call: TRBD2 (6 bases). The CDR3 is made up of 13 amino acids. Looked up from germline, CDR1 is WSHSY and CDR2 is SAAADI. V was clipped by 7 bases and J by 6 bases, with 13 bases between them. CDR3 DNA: TGCGCCAGCAAATTTGGGGGGAGCAATGAGCAGTTCTTC. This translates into CASKFGGSNEQFF.

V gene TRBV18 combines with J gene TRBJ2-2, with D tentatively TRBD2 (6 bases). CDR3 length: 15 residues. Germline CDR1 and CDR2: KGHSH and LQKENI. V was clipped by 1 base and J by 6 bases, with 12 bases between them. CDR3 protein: CASSPRGTVPGELFF. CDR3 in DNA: TGTGCCAGCTCACCACGCGGGACCGTCCCCGGGGAGCTGTTTTTT.

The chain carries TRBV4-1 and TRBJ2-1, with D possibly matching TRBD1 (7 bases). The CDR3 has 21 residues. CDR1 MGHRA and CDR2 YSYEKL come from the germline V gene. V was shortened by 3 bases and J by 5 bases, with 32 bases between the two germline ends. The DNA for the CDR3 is TGCGCCAGCAGCCAGTTGGGGGGCAGGGGGGTTGCAAATTCACGGCACAATGAGCAGTTCTTC. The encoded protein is CASSQLGGRGVANSRHNEQFF.

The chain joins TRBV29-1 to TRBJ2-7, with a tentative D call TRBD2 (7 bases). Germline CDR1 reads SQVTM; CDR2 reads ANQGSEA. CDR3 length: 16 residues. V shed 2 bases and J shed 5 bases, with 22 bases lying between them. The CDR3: CSVERGLPGGKDEQYF. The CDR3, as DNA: TGCAGCGTTGAAAGGGGGTTGCCGGGAGGAAAAGACGAGCAGTACTTC.

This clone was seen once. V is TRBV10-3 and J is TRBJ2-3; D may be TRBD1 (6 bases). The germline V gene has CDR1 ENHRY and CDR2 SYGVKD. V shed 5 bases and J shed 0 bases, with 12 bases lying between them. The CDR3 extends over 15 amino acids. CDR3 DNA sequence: TGTGCCATCAGTACCGGGACAAGTAGCACAGATACGCAGTATTTT. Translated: CAISTGTSSTDTQYF.

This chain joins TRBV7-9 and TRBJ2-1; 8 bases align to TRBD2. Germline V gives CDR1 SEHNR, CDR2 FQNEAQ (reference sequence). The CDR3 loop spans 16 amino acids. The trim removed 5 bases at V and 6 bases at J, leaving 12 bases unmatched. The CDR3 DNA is TGTGCCAGCAGCCTACCATGGCGGGAGGCGGGCAATGAGCAGTTCTTC. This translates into CASSLPWREAGNEQFF.

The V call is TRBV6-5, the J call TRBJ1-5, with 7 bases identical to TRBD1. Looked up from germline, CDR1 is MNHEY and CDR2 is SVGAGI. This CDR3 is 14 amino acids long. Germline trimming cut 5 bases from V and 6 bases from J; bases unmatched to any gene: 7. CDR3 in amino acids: CASSRRQGGQPQHF. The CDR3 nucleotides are TGTGCCAGCAGTCGGAGACAGGGAGGTCAGCCCCAGCATTTT.